The clone carrying this T cell receptor beta chain came up a few times. The antigen is unknown. The data were taken from a study of T cell responses to AZD1222 COVID-19 vaccine. General observations from the study: Dominant CD4 TCR responses targeted spike regions 160-218 and 743-854.

This CDR3 is 14 amino acids long. The germline V gene encodes CDR1 MGHRA and CDR2 YSYEKL. V lost 0 bases, J lost 1 base, and 6 bases lay in between. Clones were read by immunoSEQ multiplex PCR, and TCRdb kept only the in-frame ones, dropping some. The sample consists of under 60,000 clones, about 88% of them appearing once. The sample here was peripheral blood, taken on day 0 of AZD1222 vaccination. The TCR was taken from an adult in good health. The chain couples TRBV4-1 to TRBJ1-2; D gene uncertain. CDR3 DNA: TGCGCCAGCAGCCAAGACGGGGTTAACTATGGCTACACCTTC. Residues: CASSQDGVNYGYTF.